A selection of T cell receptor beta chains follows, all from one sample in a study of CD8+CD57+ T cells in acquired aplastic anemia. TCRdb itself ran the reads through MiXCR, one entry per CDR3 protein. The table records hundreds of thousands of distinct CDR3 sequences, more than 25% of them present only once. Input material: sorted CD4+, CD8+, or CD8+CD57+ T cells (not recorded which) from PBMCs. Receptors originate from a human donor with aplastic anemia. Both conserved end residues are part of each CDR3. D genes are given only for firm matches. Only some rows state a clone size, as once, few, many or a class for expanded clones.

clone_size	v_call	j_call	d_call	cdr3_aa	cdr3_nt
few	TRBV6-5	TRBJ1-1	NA	CASSYQGNTEAFF	TGTGCCAGCAGTTACCAGGGAAACACTGAAGCTTTCTTT
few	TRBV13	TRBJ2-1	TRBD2	CASSLVSGLVNEQFF	TGTGCCAGCAGCTTAGTATCCGGACTAGTAAATGAGCAGTTCTTC
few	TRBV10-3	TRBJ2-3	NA	CAIGRTYPPGPTDTQYF	TGTGCCATCGGGCGGACCTACCCTCCGGGGCCCACAGATACGCAGTATTTT
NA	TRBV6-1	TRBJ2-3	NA	CASRGFATGTQYF	TGTGCCAGCAGAGGGTTCGCAACAGGTACGCAGTATTTT
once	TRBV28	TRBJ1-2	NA	CASTSFGGTGPGSHGYTF	TGTGCCAGCACCAGTTTTGGGGGGACTGGCCCCGGTTCCCATGGCTACACCTTC
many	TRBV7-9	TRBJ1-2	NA	CASSLLSGEGGYTF	TGTGCCAGCAGCTTATTGTCAGGGGAGGGTGGCTACACCTTC
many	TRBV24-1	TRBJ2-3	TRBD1	CAIQGATSTDTQYF	TGTGCCATACAGGGGGCCACTAGCACAGATACGCAGTATTTT
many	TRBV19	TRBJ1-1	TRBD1	CASIDRDRGATEAFF	TGTGCCAGTATTGACCGGGACAGGGGAGCCACTGAAGCTTTCTTT
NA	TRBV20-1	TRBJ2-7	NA	CSASLPGTYEQYF	TGCAGTGCTAGTCTTCCAGGTACCTACGAGCAGTACTTC
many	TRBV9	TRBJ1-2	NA	CASSVGTNSIRGYTF	TGTGCCAGCAGCGTAGGGACGAATTCCATTCGGGGCTACACCTTC
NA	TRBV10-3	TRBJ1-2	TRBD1	CAISNQTGVYGYTF	TGTGCCATCAGCAACCAAACAGGGGTCTATGGCTACACCTTC
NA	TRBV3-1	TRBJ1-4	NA	CASSQGAATNEKLFF	TGTGCCAGCAGCCAAGGGGCAGCAACTAATGAAAAACTGTTTTTT
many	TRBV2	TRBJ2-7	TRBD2	CASSGLSLAGGPQYF	TGTGCCAGCAGTGGTCTATCACTAGCGGGAGGGCCTCAGTACTTC
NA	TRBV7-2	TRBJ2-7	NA	CASSFKGPYEQYF	TGTGCCAGCAGCTTCAAGGGGCCCTACGAGCAGTACTTC
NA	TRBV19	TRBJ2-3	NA	CASSKVSGAADTQYF	TGTGCCAGTAGTAAGGTTAGCGGTGCAGCAGATACGCAGTATTTT
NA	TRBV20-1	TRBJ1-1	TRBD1	CSASGTGSNTEAFF	TGCAGTGCCTCGGGGACAGGGAGTAATACTGAAGCTTTCTTT
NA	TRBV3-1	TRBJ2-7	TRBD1	CASSQNGYRGGYEQYF	TGTGCCAGCAGCCAAAATGGTTACAGGGGTGGCTACGAGCAGTACTTC
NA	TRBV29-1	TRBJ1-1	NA	CSVKDQSVTEAFF	TGCAGCGTTAAAGATCAGTCGGTCACTGAAGCTTTCTTT
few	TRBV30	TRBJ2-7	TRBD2	CAWSVVGGTREVQYF	TGTGCCTGGAGTGTAGTCGGAGGGACTAGGGAGGTGCAGTACTTC
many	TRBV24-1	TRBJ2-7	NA	CATSDPGTIYEQYF	TGTGCCACCAGTGATCCCGGGACAATCTACGAGCAGTACTTC
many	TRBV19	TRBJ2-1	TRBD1	CASSIEQGAYNEQFF	TGTGCCAGTAGTATAGAACAGGGGGCATACAATGAGCAGTTCTTC